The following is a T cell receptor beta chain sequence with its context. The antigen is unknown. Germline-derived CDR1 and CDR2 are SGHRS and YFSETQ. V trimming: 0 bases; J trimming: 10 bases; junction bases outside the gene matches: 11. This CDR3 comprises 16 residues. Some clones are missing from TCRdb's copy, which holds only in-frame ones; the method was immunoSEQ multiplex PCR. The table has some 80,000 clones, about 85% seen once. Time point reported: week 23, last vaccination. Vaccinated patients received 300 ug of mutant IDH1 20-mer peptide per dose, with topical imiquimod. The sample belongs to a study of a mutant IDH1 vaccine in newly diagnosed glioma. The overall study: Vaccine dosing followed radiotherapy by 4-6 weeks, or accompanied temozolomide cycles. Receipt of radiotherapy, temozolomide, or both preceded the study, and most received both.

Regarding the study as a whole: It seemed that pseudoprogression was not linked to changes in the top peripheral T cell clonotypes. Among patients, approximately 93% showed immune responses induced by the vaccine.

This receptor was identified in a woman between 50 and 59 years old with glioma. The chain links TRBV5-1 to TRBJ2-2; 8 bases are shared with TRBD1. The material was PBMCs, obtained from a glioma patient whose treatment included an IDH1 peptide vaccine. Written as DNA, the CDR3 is TGCGCCAGCAGCTTGGCTACAGGGGGACCACCGGAGGAGCTGTTTTTT. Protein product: CASSLATGGPPEELFF.